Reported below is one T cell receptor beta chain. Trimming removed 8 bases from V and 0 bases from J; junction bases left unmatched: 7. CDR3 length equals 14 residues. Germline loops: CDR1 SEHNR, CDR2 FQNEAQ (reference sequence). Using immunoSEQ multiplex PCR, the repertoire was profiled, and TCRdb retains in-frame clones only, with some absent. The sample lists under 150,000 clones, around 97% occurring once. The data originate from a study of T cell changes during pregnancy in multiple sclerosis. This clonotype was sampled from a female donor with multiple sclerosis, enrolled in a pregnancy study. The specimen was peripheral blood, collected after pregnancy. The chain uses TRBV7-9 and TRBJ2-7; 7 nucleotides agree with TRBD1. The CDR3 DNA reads TGTGCCAGCTTAAGCACAGGGGTCTCCTACGAGCAGTACTTC. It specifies CASLSTGVSYEQYF.